This T cell receptor beta chain was found in a study of blood T cell repertoires in COVID-19. On the study more broadly: The United States, Italy and Spain were the sources of the acute and convalescent COVID-19 samples. From T cells, B-cell-depleted T cells, or PBMCs came the material, which was cDNA or gDNA.

In germline, CDR1 is KGHSH, CDR2 LQKENI. Deletions cut 4 bases from V and 4 bases from J, with 11 bases between. The CDR3 contains 13 residues. This clone has more than one count but fewer than ten. As handled by the study authors: Nucleated cell counts were estimated from reference gene primer amplification. Using immunoSEQ multiplex PCR, the repertoire was profiled, and TCRdb retains in-frame clones only, with some absent. V and J calls and clone size follow that table, whereas D and trimming were derived from the DNA. The sample carries roughly 200,000 clones, 79% recorded once. Enrolment of Seattle patients took place during active infection, and they were followed longitudinally.

The sequence was collected from a woman between 40 and 50 years old with COVID-19, enrolled during active disease. Source material: peripheral blood. This sequence joins TRBV18 and TRBJ2-7; a weak D match, TRBD2 (5 bases). CDR3 sequence (DNA): TGTGCCAGCTCACTCCAGAGGGTATACGAGCAGTACTTC. Amino acids: CASSLQRVYEQYF.